These T cell receptor beta chains were read from a single sample in a study of shared clonotypes between healthy human individuals. Here immunoSEQ multiplex PCR was the method, and the copy in TCRdb shows in-frame clones only, minus some. The table shows about 1,900,000 clones, with approximately 95% occurring only once. The sequenced sample was naive CD8+ T cells sorted from blood. These receptors were obtained from a man aged 18 to 29 in good health. Each CDR3 is given with its conserved first and last residue. The D gene is left open where the match is weak. Clone size is given for some rows only: seen once, a few or many times, or a class if the clone is expanded.

>NA|NA|TRBJ2-7|TRBV5-6
TGTGCCAGCAGCTTGTCTGGGATTCCCTACGAGCAGTACTTC
CASSLSGIPYEQYF
>NA|NA|TRBJ2-2|TRBV6-5
TGTGCCAGCACAAGAGGGGGGGCGGACACCGGGGAGCTGTTTTTT
CASTRGGADTGELFF
>NA|TRBD1|TRBJ1-2|TRBV6-5
TGTGCCAGCAGTTACTACATGGGACAGGGGTCCTATGGCTACACCTTC
CASSYYMGQGSYGYTF
>NA|NA|TRBJ1-2|TRBV28
TGTGCCAGCAGCCCCCCCTTGTCCGAAGACTACACCTTC
CASSPPLSEDYTF
>NA|TRBD1|TRBJ1-1|TRBV7-3
TGTGCCAGCAGCCCCACAGGGGGCTTGACCACTGAAGCTTTCTTT
CASSPTGGLTTEAFF
>NA|TRBD2|TRBJ2-3|TRBV7-6
TGTGCCAGCAGCTTAGATTTTTCGGGGGGAGCAGATACGCAGTATTTT
CASSLDFSGGADTQYF
>NA|NA|TRBJ2-7|TRBV5-6
TGTGCCAGCAGCTTGGACGAGTCGGCCTACGAGCAGTACTTC
CASSLDESAYEQYF
>NA|NA|TRBJ1-2|TRBV7-9
TGTGCCAGCAGTCAGGGAGGGCTCGGCTACACCTTC
CASSQGGLGYTF
>NA|TRBD1|TRBJ2-7|TRBV27
TGTGCCAGCAGTCGAACAGGGGTGGACGAGCAGTACTTC
CASSRTGVDEQYF
>once|NA|TRBJ2-2|TRBV6-5
TGTGCCAGCAGTTATCAGGACGTAAACACCGGGGAGCTGTTTTTT
CASSYQDVNTGELFF
>NA|NA|TRBJ2-5|TRBV4-2
TGTGCCAGCAGCGCCACAGAGACATCCTCCCAAGAGACCCAGTACTTC
CASSATETSSQETQYF
>NA|NA|TRBJ1-1|TRBV5-1
TGCGCCAGCAGCCTCTCCCCTGACAGAATAACCGTCATGAACACTGAAGCTTTCTTT
CASSLSPDRITVMNTEAFF
>few|TRBD2|TRBJ2-7|TRBV19
TGTGCCAGTAGTATCGGTCTAGCGGCCGAGCAGTACTTC
CASSIGLAAEQYF
>NA|NA|TRBJ2-1|TRBV6-1
TGTGCCAGCAGTGAAACGGGGGTATATGAGTTCTTC
CASSETGVYEFF
>NA|NA|TRBJ2-4|TRBV1
TGCACCAGCAGGGTCCGAGCCCCAAATGGGTACATTCAGTACTTC
CTSRVRAPNGYIQYF
>NA|NA|TRBJ2-3|TRBV28
TGTGCCAGCTCCCGGACATCCAGCACAGATACGCAGTATTTT
CASSRTSSTDTQYF
>NA|NA|TRBJ2-5|TRBV11-2
TGTGCCAGCAAGGGAGTGACATATCAAGAGACCCAGTACTTC
CASKGVTYQETQYF
>once|TRBD2|TRBJ2-5|TRBV2
TGTGCCAGTGTCGCGGGGGACCCAGAGACCCAGTACTTC
CASVAGDPETQYF
>NA|NA|TRBJ2-7|TRBV11-2
TGTGCCAGCAGCTACATCTCCTACGAGCAGTACTTC
CASSYISYEQYF
>NA|NA|TRBJ1-1|TRBV11-2
TGTGCCAGCAGCTTAGCGGGGGATACTGAAGCTTTCTTT
CASSLAGDTEAFF